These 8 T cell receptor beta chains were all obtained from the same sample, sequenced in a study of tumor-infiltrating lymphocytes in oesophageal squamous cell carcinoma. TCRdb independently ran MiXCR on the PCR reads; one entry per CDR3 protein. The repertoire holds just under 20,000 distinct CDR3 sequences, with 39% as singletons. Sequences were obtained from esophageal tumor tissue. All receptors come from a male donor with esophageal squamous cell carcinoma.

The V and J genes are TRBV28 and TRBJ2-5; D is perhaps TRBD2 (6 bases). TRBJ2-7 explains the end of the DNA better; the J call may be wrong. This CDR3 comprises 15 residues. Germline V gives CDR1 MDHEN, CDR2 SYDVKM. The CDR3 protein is CASSLDYGGNYEQYF. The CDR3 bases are TGTGCCAGCAGTTTAGATTACGGGGGAAACTACGAGCAGTACTTC.

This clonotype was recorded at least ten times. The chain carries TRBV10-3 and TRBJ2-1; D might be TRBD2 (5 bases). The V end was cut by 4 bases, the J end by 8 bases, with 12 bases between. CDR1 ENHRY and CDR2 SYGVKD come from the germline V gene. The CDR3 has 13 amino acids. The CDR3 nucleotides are TGTGCCATCAGTGTCTTAGCGTTGGATGAGCAGTTCTTC. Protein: CAISVLALDEQFF.

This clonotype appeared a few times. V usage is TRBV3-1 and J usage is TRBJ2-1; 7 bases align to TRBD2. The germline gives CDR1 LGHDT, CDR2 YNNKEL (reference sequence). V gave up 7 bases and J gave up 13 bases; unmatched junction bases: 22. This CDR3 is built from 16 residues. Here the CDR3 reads CASTPKGRGYQETQFF. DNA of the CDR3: TGTGCCAGCACCCCGAAGGGGCGGGGGTACCAAGAGACCCAGTTCTTC.

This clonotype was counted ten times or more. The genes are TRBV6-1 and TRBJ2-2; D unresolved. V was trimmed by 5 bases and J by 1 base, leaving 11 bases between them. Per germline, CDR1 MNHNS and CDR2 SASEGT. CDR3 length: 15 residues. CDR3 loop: CASSSNGVNTGELFF. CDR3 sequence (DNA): TGTGCCAGCAGTTCTAACGGAGTGAACACCGGGGAGCTGTTTTTT.

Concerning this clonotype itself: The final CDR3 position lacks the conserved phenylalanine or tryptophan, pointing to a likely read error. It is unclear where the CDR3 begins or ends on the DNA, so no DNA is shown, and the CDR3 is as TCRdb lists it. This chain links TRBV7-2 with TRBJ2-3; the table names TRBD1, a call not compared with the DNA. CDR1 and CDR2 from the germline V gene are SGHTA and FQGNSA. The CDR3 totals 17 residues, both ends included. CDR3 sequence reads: CASSSYRDTGYGYTFGP.

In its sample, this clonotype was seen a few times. The CDR3 loop is CASSPDREGTRGGYTF. CDR3 in DNA: TGTGCCAGCTCACCCGATCGCGAGGGGACACGGGGTGGCTACACCTTC. The V gene is TRBV18, the J gene TRBJ1-2; tentatively, D is TRBD1 (6 bases). Per the germline V gene, CDR1 is KGHSH and CDR2 is LQKENI. There are 16 residues in the CDR3. Deletions cut 3 bases from V and 7 bases from J, with 21 bases between.

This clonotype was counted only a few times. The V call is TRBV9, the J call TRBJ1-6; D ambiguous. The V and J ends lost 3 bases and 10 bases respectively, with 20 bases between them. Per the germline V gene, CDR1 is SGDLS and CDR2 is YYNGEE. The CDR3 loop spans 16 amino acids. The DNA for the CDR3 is TGTGCCAGCAGCGGCGAGGGTGGCTCCTCGGGGTCACCCCTCCACTTT. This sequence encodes CASSGEGGSSGSPLHF.

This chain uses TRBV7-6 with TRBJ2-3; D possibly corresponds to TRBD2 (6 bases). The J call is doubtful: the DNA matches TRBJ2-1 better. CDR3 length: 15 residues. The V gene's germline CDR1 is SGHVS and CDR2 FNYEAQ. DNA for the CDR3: TGTGCCAGCAGCTTAGTCCCGACTAGTTCCGGTGAGCAGTTCTTC. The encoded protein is CASSLVPTSSGEQFF.